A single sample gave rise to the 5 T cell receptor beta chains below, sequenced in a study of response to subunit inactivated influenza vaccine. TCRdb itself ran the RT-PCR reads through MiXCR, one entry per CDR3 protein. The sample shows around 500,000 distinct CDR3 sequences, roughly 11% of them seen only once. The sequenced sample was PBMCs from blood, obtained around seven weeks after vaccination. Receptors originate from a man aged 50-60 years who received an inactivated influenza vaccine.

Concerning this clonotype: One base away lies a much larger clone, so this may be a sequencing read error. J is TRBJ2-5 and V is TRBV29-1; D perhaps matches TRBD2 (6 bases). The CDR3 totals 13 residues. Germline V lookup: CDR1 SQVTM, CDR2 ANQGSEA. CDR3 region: CSAEFGSLETQYF. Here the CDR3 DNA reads TGCAGCGCTGAATTCGGGAGCCTCGAGACCCAGTACTTC.

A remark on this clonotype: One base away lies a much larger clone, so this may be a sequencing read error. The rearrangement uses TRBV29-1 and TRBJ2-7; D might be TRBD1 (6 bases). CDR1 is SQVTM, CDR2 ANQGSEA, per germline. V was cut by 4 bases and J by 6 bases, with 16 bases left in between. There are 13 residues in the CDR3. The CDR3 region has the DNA TGCAGCGTTGTCGTCGCTACAGGGTCCGAGCAGTACTTC. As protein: CSVVVATGSEQYF.

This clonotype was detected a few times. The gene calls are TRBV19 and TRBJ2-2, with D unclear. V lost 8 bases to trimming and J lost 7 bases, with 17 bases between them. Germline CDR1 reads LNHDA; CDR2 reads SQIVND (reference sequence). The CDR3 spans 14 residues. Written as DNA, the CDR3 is TGTGCCAGTTCCCGAGCTAGTTTCGTCGGGGAGCTGTTTTTT. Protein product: CASSRASFVGELFF.

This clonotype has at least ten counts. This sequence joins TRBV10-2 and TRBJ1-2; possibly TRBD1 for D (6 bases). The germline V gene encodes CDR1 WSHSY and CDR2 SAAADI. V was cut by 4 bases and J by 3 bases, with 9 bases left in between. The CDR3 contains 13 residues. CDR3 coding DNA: TGCGCCAGCAGTGCAGAGGGGGACTATGGCTACACCTTC. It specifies CASSAEGDYGYTF.

The CDR3 reads CASSYSKGSSYEQYF. DNA for the CDR3: TGTGCCAGCAGTTACTCGAAGGGCAGCTCCTACGAGCAGTACTTC. The rearrangement uses TRBV6-5 and TRBJ2-7; D unresolved. The CDR3 length is 15 residues. Germline-derived CDR1 and CDR2 are MNHEY and SVGAGI. Trimming pared 0 bases from V and 0 bases from J, leaving 9 bases between.